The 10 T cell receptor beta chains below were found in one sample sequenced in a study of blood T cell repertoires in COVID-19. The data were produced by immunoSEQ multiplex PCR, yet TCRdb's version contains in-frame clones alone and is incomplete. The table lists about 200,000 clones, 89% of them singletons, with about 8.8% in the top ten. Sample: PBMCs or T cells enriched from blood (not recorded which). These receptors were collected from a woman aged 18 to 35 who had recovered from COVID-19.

Here the CDR3 DNA reads TGCGCCAGCAGCCAAGAAAGGGGGACAGGGTGGTACGAGCAGTACTTC. This codes for CASSQERGTGWYEQYF. V usage is TRBV4-1 and J usage is TRBJ2-7, with 9 nucleotides matching TRBD1. Germline V gene sequence: CDR1 MGHRA, CDR2 YSYEKL. Trimming at V came to 0 bases and at J to 4 bases, leaving 7 bases not matched to a gene. This CDR3 is 16 amino acids long.

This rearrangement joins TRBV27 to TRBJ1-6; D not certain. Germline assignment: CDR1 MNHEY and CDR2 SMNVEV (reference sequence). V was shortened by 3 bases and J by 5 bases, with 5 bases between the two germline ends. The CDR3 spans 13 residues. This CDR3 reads CASSFRDNSPLHF. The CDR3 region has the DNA TGTGCCAGCAGTTTCCGGGATAATTCACCCCTCCACTTT.

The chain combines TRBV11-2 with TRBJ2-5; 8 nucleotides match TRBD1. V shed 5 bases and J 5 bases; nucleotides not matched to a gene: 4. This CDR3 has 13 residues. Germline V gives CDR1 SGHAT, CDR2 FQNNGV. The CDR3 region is CASSGQGWETQYF. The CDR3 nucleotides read TGTGCCAGCAGCGGACAGGGATGGGAGACCCAGTACTTC.

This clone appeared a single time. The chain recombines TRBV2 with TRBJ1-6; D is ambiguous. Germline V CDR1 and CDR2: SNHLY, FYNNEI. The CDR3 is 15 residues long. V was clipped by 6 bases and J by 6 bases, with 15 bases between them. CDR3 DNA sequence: TGTGCCAGCAGGGAGGACGGTATGGGTAATTCACCCCTCCACTTT. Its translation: CASREDGMGNSPLHF.

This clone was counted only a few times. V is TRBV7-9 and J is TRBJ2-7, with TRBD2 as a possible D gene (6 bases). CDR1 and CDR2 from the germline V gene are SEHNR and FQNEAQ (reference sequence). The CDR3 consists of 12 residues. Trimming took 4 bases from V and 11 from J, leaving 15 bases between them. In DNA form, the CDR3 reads TGTGCCAGCAGCTCCGCCTTGGGGGGAGAGTACTTC. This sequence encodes CASSSALGGEYF.

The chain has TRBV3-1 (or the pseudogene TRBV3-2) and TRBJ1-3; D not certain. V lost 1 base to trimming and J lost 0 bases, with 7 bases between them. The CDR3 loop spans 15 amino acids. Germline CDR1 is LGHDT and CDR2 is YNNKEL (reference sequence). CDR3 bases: TGTGCCAGCAGCCAAGGGAGGCCCTCTGGAAACACCATATATTTT. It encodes CASSQGRPSGNTIYF.

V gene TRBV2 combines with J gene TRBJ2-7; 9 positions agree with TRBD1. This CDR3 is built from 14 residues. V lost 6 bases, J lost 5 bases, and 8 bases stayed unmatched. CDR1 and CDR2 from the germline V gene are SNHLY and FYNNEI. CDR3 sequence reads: CASRVDRGSNEQYF. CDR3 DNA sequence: TGTGCCAGCAGGGTGGACAGGGGAAGTAACGAGCAGTACTTC. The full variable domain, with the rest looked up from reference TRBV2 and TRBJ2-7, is EPEVTQTPSHQVTQMGQEVILRCVPISNHLYFYWYRQILGQKVEFLVSFYNNEISEKSEIFDDQFSVERPDGSNFTLKIRSTKLEDSAMYFCASRVDRGSNEQYFGPGTRLTVT.

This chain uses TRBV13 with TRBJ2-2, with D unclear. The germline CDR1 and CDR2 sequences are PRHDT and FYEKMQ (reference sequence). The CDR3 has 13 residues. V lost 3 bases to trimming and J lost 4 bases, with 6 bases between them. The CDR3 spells CASSFRITGELFF. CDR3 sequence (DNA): TGTGCCAGCAGCTTCAGAATCACCGGGGAGCTGTTTTTT.

The CDR3 loop is CAWSVRQGSSYNEQFF. The CDR3 DNA sequence: TGTGCCTGGAGTGTACGACAGGGCAGCTCCTACAATGAGCAGTTCTTC. The rearrangement uses TRBV30 and TRBJ2-1; 7 bases fit TRBD1. With 0 bases clipped from V and 0 bases from J, the junction kept 5 bases outside the gene matches. Per germline, CDR1 GTSNPN and CDR2 SVGIG (reference sequence). The CDR3 extends over 16 amino acids.

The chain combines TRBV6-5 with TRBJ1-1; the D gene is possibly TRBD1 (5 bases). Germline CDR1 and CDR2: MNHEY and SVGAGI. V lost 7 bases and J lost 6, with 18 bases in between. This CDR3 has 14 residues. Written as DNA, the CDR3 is TGTGCCAGCACGAGCCAGGGCGGTTTTGCTGAAGCTTTCTTT. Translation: CASTSQGGFAEAFF.